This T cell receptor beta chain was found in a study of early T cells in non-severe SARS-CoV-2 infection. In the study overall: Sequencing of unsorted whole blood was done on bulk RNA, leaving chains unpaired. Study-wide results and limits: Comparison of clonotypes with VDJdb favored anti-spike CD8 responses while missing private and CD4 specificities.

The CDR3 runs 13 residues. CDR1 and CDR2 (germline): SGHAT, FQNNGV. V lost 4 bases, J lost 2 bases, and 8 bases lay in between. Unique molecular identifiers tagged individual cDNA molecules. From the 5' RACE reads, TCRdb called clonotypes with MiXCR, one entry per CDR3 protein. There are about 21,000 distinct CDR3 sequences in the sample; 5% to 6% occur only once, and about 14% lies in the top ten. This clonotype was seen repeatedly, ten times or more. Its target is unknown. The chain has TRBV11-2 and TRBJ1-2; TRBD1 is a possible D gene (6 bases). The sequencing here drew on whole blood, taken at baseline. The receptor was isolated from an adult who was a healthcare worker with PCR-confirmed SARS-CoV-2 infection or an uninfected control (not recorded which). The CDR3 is CASSSTGNYGYTF. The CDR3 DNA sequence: TGTGCCAGCAGCTCCACAGGGAACTATGGCTACACCTTC.